The present T cell receptor beta chain was sequenced within a study of T cells in Graves' hyperthyroidism and ophthalmopathy. Amplification yielded TCR beta CDR3 regions, with RNA transcripts as the source. The study used the HTBI primer set for a first-round RT-PCR of the TCR CDR3. Using its own MiXCR run on the multiplex PCR reads, TCRdb lists one record per CDR3 protein. Altogether some 620,000 distinct CDR3 sequences are present, about 16% being singletons, with the ten largest covering approximately 3.8%. The sample holds many counts of this clonotype. The sequence derives from a woman aged 30 to 39 with Graves' hyperthyroidism. The sample was blood.

CDR3 loop: CASSYSETEAFF. For the CDR3, the DNA is TGTGCCAGCAGTTACTCCGAGACTGAAGCTTTCTTT. This chain connects TRBV6-6 to TRBJ1-1; D unresolved. V was trimmed by 0 bases and J by 5 bases, leaving 4 bases between them. The CDR3 loop spans 12 amino acids. Germline CDR1 MNHNY, CDR2 SVGAGI (reference sequence).